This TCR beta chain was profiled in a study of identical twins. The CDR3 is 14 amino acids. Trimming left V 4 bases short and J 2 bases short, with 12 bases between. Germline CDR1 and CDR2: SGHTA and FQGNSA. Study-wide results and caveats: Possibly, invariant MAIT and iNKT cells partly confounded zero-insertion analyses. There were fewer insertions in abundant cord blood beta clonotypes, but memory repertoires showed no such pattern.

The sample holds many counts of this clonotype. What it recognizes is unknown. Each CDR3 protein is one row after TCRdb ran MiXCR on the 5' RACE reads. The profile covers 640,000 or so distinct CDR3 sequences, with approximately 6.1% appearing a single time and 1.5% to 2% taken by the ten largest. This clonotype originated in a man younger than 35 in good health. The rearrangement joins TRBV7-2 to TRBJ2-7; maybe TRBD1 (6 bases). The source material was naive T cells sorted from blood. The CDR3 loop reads CASSSRGTPYEQYF. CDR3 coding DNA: TGTGCCAGCAGCTCCAGGGGCACCCCCTACGAGCAGTACTTC.